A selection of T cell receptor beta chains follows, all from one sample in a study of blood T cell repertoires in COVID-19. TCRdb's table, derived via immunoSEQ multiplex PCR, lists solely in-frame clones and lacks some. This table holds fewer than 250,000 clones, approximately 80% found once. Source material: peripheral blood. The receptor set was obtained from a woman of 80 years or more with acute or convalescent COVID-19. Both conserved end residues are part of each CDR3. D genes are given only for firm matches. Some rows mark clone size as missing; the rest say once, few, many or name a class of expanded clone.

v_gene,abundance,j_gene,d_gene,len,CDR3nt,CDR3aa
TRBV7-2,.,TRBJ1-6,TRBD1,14,TGTGCCAGCAGCCCTGGGACAGCGAATTCACCCCTCCACTTT,CASSPGTANSPLHF
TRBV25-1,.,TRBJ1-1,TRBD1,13,TGTGCCAGCGCGTGGACAGGGGACACTGAAGCTTTCTTT,CASAWTGDTEAFF
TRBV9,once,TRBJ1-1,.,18,TGTGCCAGCAGCCTGAATCCGACAGGTCCGCAAATGAACACTGAAGCTTTCTTT,CASSLNPTGPQMNTEAFF
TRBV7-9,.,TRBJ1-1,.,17,TGTGCCAGCAGCTCCCCCGGCGGAGCTTCACGAATAACTGAAGCTTTCTTT,CASSSPGGASRITEAFF
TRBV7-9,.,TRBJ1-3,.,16,TGTGCCAGCAGCTACGGACAGCTTAGCTCTGGAAACACCATATATTTT,CASSYGQLSSGNTIYF
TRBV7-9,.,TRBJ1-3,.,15,TGTGCCAGCAGCTTGTCACAGGTCTCTGGAAACACCATATATTTT,CASSLSQVSGNTIYF
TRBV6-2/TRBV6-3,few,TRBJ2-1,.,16,TGTGCCAGCAGTTACCTTTCCTACTCATCCTACAATGAGCAGTTCTTC,CASSYLSYSSYNEQFF
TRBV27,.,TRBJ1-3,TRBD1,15,TGTGCCAGCAGAGCGACAGGGGAAACTGGAAACACCATATATTTT,CASRATGETGNTIYF
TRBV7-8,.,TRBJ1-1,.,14,TGTGCCAGCAGCTTAGCGCGTGGGAACACTGAAGCTTTCTTT,CASSLARGNTEAFF
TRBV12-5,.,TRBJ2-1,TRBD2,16,TGTGCTAGTGGTTTGGAGGTGGGGGGGACCTACAATGAGCAGTTCTTC,CASGLEVGGTYNEQFF
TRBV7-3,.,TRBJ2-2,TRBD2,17,TGTGCCAGCAGCTTAGCCGGGACTAGCGGGAGCACCGGGGAGCTGTTTTTT,CASSLAGTSGSTGELFF
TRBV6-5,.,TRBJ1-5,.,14,TGTGCCAGCCGTCGGGTACAGGGCAATCAGCCCCAGCATTTT,CASRRVQGNQPQHF
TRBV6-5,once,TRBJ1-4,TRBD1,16,TGTGCCAGCAGTTACTCCCCTGGACAGGGCACTGAAAAACTGTTTTTT,CASSYSPGQGTEKLFF
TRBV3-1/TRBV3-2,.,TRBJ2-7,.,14,TGTGCCAGCAGCCTAAGACTGTCCTCCTACGAGCAGTACTTC,CASSLRLSSYEQYF
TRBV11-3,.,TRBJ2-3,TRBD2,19,TGTGCCAGCAGCTTAGATTCTAGCGGGGGAGGGATTAGCACAGATACGCAGTATTTT,CASSLDSSGGGISTDTQYF
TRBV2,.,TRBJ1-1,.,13,TGTGCCAGCAGTGATCCAGAGAACACTGAAGCTTTCTTT,CASSDPENTEAFF
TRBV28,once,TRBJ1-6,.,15,TGTGCCAGCAGTTTATCAGGGCAGAGAAATTCACCCCTCCACTTT,CASSLSGQRNSPLHF
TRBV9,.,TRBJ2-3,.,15,TGTGCCAGCAGCCTCTATGGCGGGGGCACAGATACGCAGTATTTT,CASSLYGGGTDTQYF
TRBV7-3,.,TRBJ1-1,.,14,TGTGCCAGCAGCTTAATGGGGGCGAACACTGAAGCTTTCTTT,CASSLMGANTEAFF
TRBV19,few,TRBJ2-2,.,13,TGTGCCAGTAGTCCCAGGGTTACCGGGGAGCTGTTTTTT,CASSPRVTGELFF
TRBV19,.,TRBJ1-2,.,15,TGTGCCAGTAGTAGTCACAGGAGTGGGAACTATGGCTACACCTTC,CASSSHRSGNYGYTF
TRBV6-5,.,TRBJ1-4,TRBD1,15,TGTGCCAGTGGGACAGGTAGAGCAACTAATGAAAAACTGTTTTTT,CASGTGRATNEKLFF
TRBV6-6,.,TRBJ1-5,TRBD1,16,TGTGCCAGCAGTTATCAGGGCGCGCAGGGGGCTCAGCCCCAGCATTTT,CASSYQGAQGAQPQHF
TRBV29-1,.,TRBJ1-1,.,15,TGCAGCGTTGACCCCGGCAGGGCGGGGATCGCTGAAGCTTTCTTT,CSVDPGRAGIAEAFF
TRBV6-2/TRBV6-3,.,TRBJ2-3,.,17,TGTGCCAGCAGTTACTCGGGGGACTCCGTGAGCACAGATACGCAGTATTTT,CASSYSGDSVSTDTQYF
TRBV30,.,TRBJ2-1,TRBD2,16,TGTGCCTGGAGTGACAATAGCGGGAGTAGTGTAAATGAGCAGTTCTTC,CAWSDNSGSSVNEQFF
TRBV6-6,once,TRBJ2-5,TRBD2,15,TGTGCCAGCAGTTATGGCGGGGGGGTTAAAGAGACCCAGTACTTC,CASSYGGGVKETQYF
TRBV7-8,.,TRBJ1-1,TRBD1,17,TGTGCCAGCAGCTTAGCAGAGACAGGGAGTCTGAGAACTGAAGCTTTCTTT,CASSLAETGSLRTEAFF
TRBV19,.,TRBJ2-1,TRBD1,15,TGTGCCAGTAGTATAGATTGGGGGACAGAGAATGAGCAGTTCTTC,CASSIDWGTENEQFF
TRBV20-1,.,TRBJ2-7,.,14,TGCAGTGCTAGTGTAGGACTACTCTCCTACGAGCAGTACTTC,CSASVGLLSYEQYF
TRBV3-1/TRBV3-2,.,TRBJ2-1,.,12,TGTGCCAGCAGCCCGGGATACAATGAGCAGTTCTTC,CASSPGYNEQFF
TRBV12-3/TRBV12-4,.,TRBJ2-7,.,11,TGTGCCAGCAGTTTACTCGGCGAGCAGTACTTC,CASSLLGEQYF
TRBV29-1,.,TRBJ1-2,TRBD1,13,TGCAGCGTCGAGACAGGGGGCGCGTGGGGCTACACCTTC,CSVETGGAWGYTF
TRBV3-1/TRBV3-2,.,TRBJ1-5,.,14,TGTGCCAGCAGCTCCACAGGGATCGATCAGCCCCAGCATTTT,CASSSTGIDQPQHF
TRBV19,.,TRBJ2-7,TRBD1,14,TGTGCCAGTAAATCGGGACAGGGGGCCTACGAGCAGTACTTC,CASKSGQGAYEQYF
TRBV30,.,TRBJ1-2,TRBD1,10,TGTGCCTGGCGACAGGGGAGCTACACCTTC,CAWRQGSYTF
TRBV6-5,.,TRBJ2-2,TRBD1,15,TGTGCCAGCAGCGCGACAGGGCAGGGGACCGGGGAGCTGTTTTTT,CASSATGQGTGELFF
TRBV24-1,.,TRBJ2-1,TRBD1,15,TGTGCCACCAGTGATTACAGGGGCGCCTACAATGAGCAGTTCTTC,CATSDYRGAYNEQFF
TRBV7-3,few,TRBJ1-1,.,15,TGTGCCAGCAGCTTAAGGACGGGCGAGGGCTCTGAAGCTTTCTTT,CASSLRTGEGSEAFF
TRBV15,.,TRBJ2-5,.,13,TGTGCCACCAGCAGGGCCCCGAAAGAGACCCAGTACTTC,CATSRAPKETQYF
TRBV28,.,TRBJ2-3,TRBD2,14,TGTGCCAGCAGAAGCGGGAGGGCCGTAGATACGCAGTATTTT,CASRSGRAVDTQYF
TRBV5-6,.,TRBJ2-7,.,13,TGTGCCAGCAGCTTGCAGGTTGACAACGAGCAGTACTTC,CASSLQVDNEQYF
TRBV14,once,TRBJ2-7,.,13,TGTGCCAGCAGCCAAGGTTCGGTCTACGAGCAGTACTTC,CASSQGSVYEQYF
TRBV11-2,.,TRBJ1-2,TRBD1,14,TGTGCCAGCAGCACCTTACAGGGGGCCTATGGCTACACCTTC,CASSTLQGAYGYTF
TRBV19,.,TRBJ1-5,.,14,TGTGCCAGTAGTGCCACAGGTTTCAATCAGCCCCAGCATTTT,CASSATGFNQPQHF
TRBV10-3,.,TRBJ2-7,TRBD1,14,TGTGCCATCAGTGAGGAGGGGGCTCTATACGAGCAGTACTTC,CAISEEGALYEQYF
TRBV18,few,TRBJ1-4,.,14,TGTGCCAGCTCACCACAGGGGCGGGGAGAAAAACTGTTTTTT,CASSPQGRGEKLFF
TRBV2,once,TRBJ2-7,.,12,TGTGCCACAACAGGGTTCTCCTACGAGCAGTACTTC,CATTGFSYEQYF